Detailed here is one T cell receptor beta chain. Its matching antigen is unknown. This sample was taken from a study of cytomegalovirus exposure and HLA in healthy donors. The CDR3 runs 16 residues. With 4 bases clipped from V and 6 bases from J, the junction kept 15 bases outside the gene matches. Germline assignment: CDR1 SGHAT and CDR2 FQNNGV. A multiplex PCR was run with 60 Vbeta primers and 13 Jbeta primers. Measured with immunoSEQ multiplex PCR; TCRdb has only the in-frame clones, and not every one. The sample yields more than 150,000 clones, around four fifths seen once. Nominally healthy donors were sampled, though unrecorded immune exposures were likely. Study-wide points: When the data were analyzed later, several of the most significant clusters appeared to be linked to common viral pathogens. The classifier was said to identify cytomegalovirus status with high specificity and sensitivity. More clonal expansion characterized HLA-associated TCR beta chains than equally common others in a later analysis.

The chain couples TRBV11-2 to TRBJ2-7; 7 positions match TRBD2. This receptor was taken from a man in his late teens or twenties in good health and CMV-seronegative. Sequencing input: PBMCs. The CDR3 is CASSSVQRGGDSEQYF. Written as DNA, the CDR3 is TGTGCCAGCAGCTCCGTTCAGAGGGGAGGGGATAGCGAGCAGTACTTC.